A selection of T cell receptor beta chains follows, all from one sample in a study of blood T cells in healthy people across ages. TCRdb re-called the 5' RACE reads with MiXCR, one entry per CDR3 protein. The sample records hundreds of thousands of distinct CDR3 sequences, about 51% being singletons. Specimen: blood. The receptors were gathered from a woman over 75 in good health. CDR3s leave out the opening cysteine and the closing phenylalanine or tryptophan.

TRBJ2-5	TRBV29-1	SVRERERY
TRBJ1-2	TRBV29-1	SVPSDRGDYGYT
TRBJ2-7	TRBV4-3	ASSQEVVRYEQY
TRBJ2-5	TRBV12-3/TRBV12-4	ASSFNAGGAETQY
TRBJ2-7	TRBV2	ASSEFTGPSYEQY
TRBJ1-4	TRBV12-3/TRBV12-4	ASSLQRGKLF
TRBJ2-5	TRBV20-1	SARGLAKMQETQY
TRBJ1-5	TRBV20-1	SASEGNGQPQH
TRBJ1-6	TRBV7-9	ASSLEGRSPLH
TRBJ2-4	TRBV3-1	ASSHGDAAKNIQY
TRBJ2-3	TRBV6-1	ASTSGQDSDTQY
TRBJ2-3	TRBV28	ASSTPSSGDTDTQY
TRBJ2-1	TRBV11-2	ASSLNSLNEQF
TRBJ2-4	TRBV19	ASHPQGENIQY
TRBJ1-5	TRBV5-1	ASSAGGGSNQPQH
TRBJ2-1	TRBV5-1	ASKGLASSYNEQF
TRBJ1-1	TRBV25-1	ASSDLFAGNTEAF
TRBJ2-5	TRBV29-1	SVRTSGKETQY
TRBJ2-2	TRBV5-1	ASSPGTADTGELF
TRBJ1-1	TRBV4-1	ASSQVDRTGPEAF
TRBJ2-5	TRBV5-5	ASSSGTGGRKETQY
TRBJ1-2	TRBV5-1	ASRWRAITNYGYT
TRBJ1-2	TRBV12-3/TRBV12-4	ASSHPVGGGYT
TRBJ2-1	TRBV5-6	ASSWAGNEQF
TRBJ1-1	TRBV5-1	ASITGVTNTEAF
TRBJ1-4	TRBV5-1	ASSHGQTTNEKLF
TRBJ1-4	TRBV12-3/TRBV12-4	ASSSRTDFGEKLF
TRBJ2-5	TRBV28	ASSFDQLGTQY
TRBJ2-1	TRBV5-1	ASSLIGRSSYNEQF
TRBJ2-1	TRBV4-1	ASSQLVTGLAYNEQF
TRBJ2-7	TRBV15	ATSSQERNPYEQY
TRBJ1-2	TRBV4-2	ASSQDLGVGYGYT
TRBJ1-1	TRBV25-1	ASSEVDRVNTEAF
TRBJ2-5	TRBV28	ASSFAVGAQETQY
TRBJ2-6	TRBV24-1	ATSDPNRGGPGANVLT
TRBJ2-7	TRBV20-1	SADRDSYEQY
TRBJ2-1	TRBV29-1	SVLSAIQLANEQF
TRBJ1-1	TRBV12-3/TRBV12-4	ASSLEWGNTEAF
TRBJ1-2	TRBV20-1	SARDRSAGYYGYT
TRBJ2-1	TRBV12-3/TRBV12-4	ASSLQQGRNEQF
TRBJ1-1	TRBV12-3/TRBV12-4	ASSTGGNTEAF
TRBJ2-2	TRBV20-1	SAPSGAHGMAGELF
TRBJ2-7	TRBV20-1	SATDGRTYSYEQY
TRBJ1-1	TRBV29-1	SVAGQGANTEAF
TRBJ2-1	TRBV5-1	ASRVGGGDYNEQF
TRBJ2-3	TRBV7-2	ASSSGYISTDTQY
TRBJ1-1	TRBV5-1	ASGRGSTEAF
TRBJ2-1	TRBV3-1	ASSQPTGLSYNEQF
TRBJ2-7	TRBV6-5	ASSPGQGGTYEQY
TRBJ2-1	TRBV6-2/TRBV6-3	ASLGPGQGKGEQF
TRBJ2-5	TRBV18	ASSPNIPGLAGGQETQY
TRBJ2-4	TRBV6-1	ASSTEPLAKNIQY